This T cell receptor (beta chain) stems from a study of cytomegalovirus exposure and HLA in healthy donors. Use of 60 Vbeta and 13 Jbeta primers characterized the PCR. The method was immunoSEQ multiplex PCR; TCRdb's version includes in-frame clones alone and lacks a portion of them. Of about 67,000 clones listed, around 78% were seen once; the top ten hold 9.7%. V lost 3 bases and J 5 bases, leaving 8 bases between the germline ends. Germline V gene sequence: CDR1 SGHRS, CDR2 YFSETQ. The CDR3 runs to 12 residues. The sequence came from a man aged 40-50 years in good health and CMV-seronegative. Material: PBMCs. This chain joins TRBV5-1 and TRBJ2-5; D is unclear. The CDR3 spells CASSSSEETQYF. The CDR3 DNA sequence: TGCGCCAGCAGCTCCTCGGAGGAGACCCAGTACTTC.